Presented here are 26 T cell receptor beta chains from one specimen sequenced in a study of blood T cell repertoires in COVID-19. Libraries were prepared by immunoSEQ multiplex PCR; TCRdb keeps only in-frame clonotypes and omits some of them. This table has 85,000 to 130,000 clones, approximately 91% appearing once. The sample consisted of peripheral blood. These receptor sequences come from a man in his sixties with acute or convalescent COVID-19.

The chain is built from TRBV28 and TRBJ2-7; 8 nucleotides match TRBD2. The germline V gene has CDR1 MDHEN and CDR2 SYDVKM. With 7 bases clipped from V and 4 bases from J, the junction kept 15 bases outside the gene matches. The CDR3 sequence is 16 residues long. CDR3 sequence reads: CASTPGGARPPYEQYF. CDR3 in DNA: TGTGCCAGCACCCCCGGGGGGGCGCGACCACCTTACGAGCAGTACTTC.

This chain joins TRBV28 and TRBJ1-3; D remains unclear. V was pared by 6 bases and J by 4 bases, with 13 bases between. The CDR3 is 14 amino acids. The germline CDR1 and CDR2 sequences are MDHEN and SYDVKM. The CDR3 reads CASSRSYPGNTIYF. The CDR3 nucleotides are TGTGCCAGCAGCCGCTCCTACCCAGGAAACACCATATATTTT. Full variable domain (outside the CDR3, taken from reference TRBV28 and TRBJ1-3): DVKVTQSSRYLVKRTGEKVFLECVQDMDHENMFWYRQDPGLGLRLIYFSYDVKMKEKGDIPEGYSVSREKKERFSLILESASTNQTSMYLCASSRSYPGNTIYFGEGSWLTVV.

This rearrangement joins TRBV3-1 (or the pseudogene TRBV3-2) to TRBJ2-3; 7 nucleotides match TRBD2. Germline CDR1 and CDR2: LGHDT and YNNKEL (reference sequence). CDR3 length: 14 residues. The V segment lost 2 bases and the J segment 4 bases; nucleotides outside the gene matches: 3. DNA of the CDR3: TGTGCCAGCAGCCAATCGGGGGGTTCAGATACGCAGTATTTT. Encoded protein: CASSQSGGSDTQYF.

The chain employs TRBV29-1 and TRBJ2-7; 9 bases match TRBD2. The germline gives CDR1 SQVTM, CDR2 ANQGSEA. V gave up 1 base and J gave up 3 bases; unmatched junction bases: 4. The CDR3 has 14 residues. The CDR3 region is CSVEGASGNYEQYF. Written as DNA, the CDR3 is TGCAGCGTTGAAGGGGCTAGCGGGAACTACGAGCAGTACTTC.

The CDR3: CASSGLADTGELFF. CDR3 nucleotide sequence: TGTGCCAGCAGTGGACTAGCGGACACCGGGGAGCTGTTTTTT. The chain uses TRBV2 and TRBJ2-2; the match to TRBD2 covers 9 bases. The germline CDR1 and CDR2 sequences are SNHLY and FYNNEI. The CDR3 runs to 14 residues. After removal of 4 bases from V and 3 bases from J, the junction contained 0 bases not matched to a gene.

The chain carries TRBV11-2 and TRBJ2-7, with 12 nucleotides matching TRBD2. Germline values: CDR1 SGHAT, CDR2 FQNNGV. V shed 6 bases and J 4 bases; nucleotides not matched to a gene: 7. CDR3 length equals 15 residues. CDR3 sequence reads: CASRPGTSGPYEQYF. The CDR3 DNA sequence: TGTGCCAGCAGACCGGGGACTAGCGGGCCGTACGAGCAGTACTTC.

The chain joins TRBV24-1 to TRBJ2-7, with D perhaps matching TRBD2 (6 bases). Germline loops: CDR1 KGHDR, CDR2 SFDVKD. Deletions cut 4 bases from V and 2 bases from J, with 8 bases between. The CDR3 spans 13 residues. The CDR3 sequence is CATSDAGTYEQYF. The CDR3 DNA reads TGTGCCACCAGTGACGCGGGGACCTACGAGCAGTACTTC.

The chain joins TRBV29-1 to TRBJ2-2; 10 bases match TRBD2. The CDR3 consists of 14 residues. Germline-derived CDR1 and CDR2 are SQVTM and ANQGSEA. V shed 2 bases and J 6 bases; nucleotides not matched to a gene: 3. This CDR3 is CSVESGRASGELFF. CDR3 nucleotides: TGCAGCGTTGAAAGCGGGAGGGCCTCCGGGGAGCTGTTTTTT.

The chain carries TRBV14 and TRBJ2-2; 7 bases line up with TRBD1. V was pared by 4 bases and J by 7 bases, with 6 bases of the junction left unmatched. This CDR3 has 14 residues. The germline CDR1 and CDR2 sequences are SGHDN and FVKESK. The CDR3 DNA reads as TGTGCCAGCAGCCGAGACAGGGTCCTCGGGGAGCTGTTTTTT. Translated: CASSRDRVLGELFF. Combining the CDR3 with reference TRBV14 and TRBJ2-2 gives the whole variable domain EAGVTQFPSHSVIEKGQTVTLRCDPISGHDNLYWYRRVMGKEIKFLLHFVKESKQDESGMPNNRFLAERTGGTYSTLKVQPAELEDSGVYFCASSRDRVLGELFFGEGSRLTVL.

Regarding this clone: A junction end diverges from the germline sequence, so it may reflect a read error. The V call is TRBV29-1, the J call TRBJ2-4; maybe TRBD1 (6 bases). CDR3 length: 11 amino acids. Germline-derived CDR1 and CDR2 are SQVTM and ANQGSEA. This CDR3 reads CSVRGEKIQYF. The CDR3 region has the DNA TGCAGCGTCAGGGGCGAAAAAATTCAGTACTTC.

The chain employs TRBV30 and TRBJ2-1; 8 nucleotides agree with TRBD2. The germline V gene has CDR1 GTSNPN and CDR2 SVGIG (reference sequence). V lost 0 bases, J lost 9 bases, and 4 bases stayed unmatched. The CDR3 sequence is 13 residues long. CDR3 DNA: TGTGCCTGGAGTGTACGGGGGGGCAGTGAGCAGTTCTTC. As protein: CAWSVRGGSEQFF.

This sequence joins TRBV19 and TRBJ1-2, with TRBD1 as a possible D gene (6 bases). Trimming left V 4 bases short and J 8 bases short, with 20 bases between. CDR3 length: 15 amino acids. Germline CDR1 LNHDA, CDR2 SQIVND (reference sequence). CDR3 sequence reads: CASSKGQNHYSGYTF. CDR3 nucleotides: TGTGCCAGTAGTAAAGGACAGAACCATTACTCAGGCTACACCTTC. The variable domain in full, with the rest retrieved from reference TRBV19 and TRBJ1-2, is DGGITQSPKYLFRKEGQNVTLSCEQNLNHDAMYWYRQDPGQGLRLIYYSQIVNDFQKGDIAEGYSVSREKKESFPLTVTSAQKNPTAFYLCASSKGQNHYSGYTFGSGTRLTVV.

The chain employs TRBV2 and TRBJ2-7; D gene ambiguous. This CDR3 has 17 residues. Deletions cut 1 base from V and 4 bases from J, with 20 bases between. Per the germline V gene, CDR1 is SNHLY and CDR2 is FYNNEI. The CDR3 loop is CASSEGSPIPLEYEQYF. CDR3 DNA sequence: TGTGCCAGCAGTGAAGGCAGCCCGATCCCCCTAGAATACGAGCAGTACTTC.

The V gene is TRBV23-1, the J gene TRBJ2-1; 7 nucleotides align to TRBD2. TRBV23-1 is placed among ORFs of uncertain function. The CDR3 is 14 amino acids. With 3 bases clipped from V and 8 bases from J, the junction kept 7 bases outside the gene matches. The DNA of the CDR3 is TGCGCCAGCAGTCACCCCGGGGCGGGAGATGAGCAGTTCTTC. This translates into CASSHPGAGDEQFF.

The chain's CDR3 is CASSLTPGQGINQPQHF. DNA of the CDR3: TGCGCCAGCAGCTTGACACCGGGACAGGGGATAAATCAGCCCCAGCATTTT. The chain couples TRBV5-1 to TRBJ1-5; 10 bases are shared with TRBD1. The germline CDR1 and CDR2 sequences are SGHRS and YFSETQ. The CDR3 consists of 17 residues. J gave up 4 bases and V 1 base, and 8 bases lay outside the gene matches.

The chain couples TRBV7-3 to TRBJ1-6; D ambiguous. Germline loops: CDR1 SGHTA, CDR2 FQGTGA. The CDR3 has 13 residues. The ends were cut back, 4 bases at V and 10 bases at J, with 11 bases in the middle. The CDR3 DNA follows: TGTGCCAGCAGCTCAGCCGTACAGTCACCCCTCCACTTT. It specifies CASSSAVQSPLHF.

V and J are TRBV5-1 and TRBJ1-2; weak D call: TRBD1 (5 bases). Germline V lookup: CDR1 SGHRS, CDR2 YFSETQ. Trimming shortened V by 0 bases and J by 6 bases, and 12 bases separated the two germline ends. This CDR3 has 14 amino acids. The CDR3 nucleotides are TGCGCCAGCAGCTTGGTATGGGGGGGTCATGGCTACACCTTC. Protein product: CASSLVWGGHGYTF.

This clone came up once. This rearrangement joins TRBV6-4 to TRBJ2-7; TRBD1 matches at 7 bases. V lost 0 bases and J lost 3; bases outside the gene matches: 14. The CDR3 loop spans 18 amino acids. The germline gives CDR1 MRHNA, CDR2 SNTAGT. In DNA, the CDR3 is TGTGCCAGCAGTGACTCGGACTGGGAAGACAGGGTATTCTACGAGCAGTACGTC. This codes for CASSDSDWEDRVFYEQYV.

The rearrangement joins TRBV27 to TRBJ1-2; D might be TRBD1 (5 bases). The V and J ends lost 2 bases and 8 bases respectively, with 12 bases between them. CDR1 is MNHEY, CDR2 SMNVEV, per germline (reference sequence). This CDR3 has 13 amino acids. CDR3 loop: CASSLPGFIGYTF. CDR3 bases: TGTGCCAGCAGTTTACCAGGGTTCATCGGCTACACCTTC.

V is TRBV28 and J is TRBJ1-2; no firm D call. From germline, CDR1 is MDHEN and CDR2 SYDVKM. The CDR3 consists of 14 residues. The V end lost 6 bases, the J end lost 6 bases, and 17 bases lay between the germline ends. The CDR3 sequence is CASRAAGEADGYTF. CDR3 nucleotide sequence: TGTGCCAGCAGGGCGGCTGGGGAGGCCGATGGCTACACCTTC.

The chain uses TRBV5-1 and TRBJ2-6, with 8 positions matching TRBD2. The CDR3 contains 17 residues. Trimming cost V 9 bases and J 3 bases; bases outside gene matches: 14. Germline-derived CDR1 and CDR2 are SGHRS and YFSETQ. The DNA of the CDR3 is TGCGCCACCCGAGCGGGGGCGGGAGTGGTTGGGGCCAACGTCCTGACTTTC. Its translation is CATRAGAGVVGANVLTF.

For this clone: The same CDR3 also results from other DNA sequences found in this sample. V usage is TRBV28 and J usage is TRBJ1-1; 7 bases match TRBD1. CDR1 MDHEN and CDR2 SYDVKM come from the germline V gene. Losses at the gene ends were 6 bases for V and 0 bases for J; bases not matched to a gene: 4. This CDR3 contains 14 residues. CDR3 DNA sequence: TGTGCCAGCAGCCTGGACAGGATGAACACTGAAGCTTTCTTT. Amino acid sequence: CASSLDRMNTEAFF.

In its sample, this clone was seen once. The CDR3 sequence: CASSYMSVDYEQYV. CDR3 nucleotides: TGTGCCAGCAGTTACATGTCGGTTGACTACGAGCAGTACGTC. This chain connects TRBV6-5 to TRBJ2-7; D call uncertain. CDR3 length equals 14 residues. Trimming took off 2 bases at V and 3 bases at J, with 11 bases between the two ends. Germline CDR1 and CDR2: MNHEY and SVGAGI.

The V call is TRBV19, the J call TRBJ1-6, with 7 nucleotides matching TRBD1. Germline CDR1 reads LNHDA; CDR2 reads SQIVND (reference sequence). This CDR3 is built from 14 residues. With 5 bases clipped from V and 7 bases from J, the junction kept 5 bases outside the gene matches. As DNA, the CDR3 is TGTGCCAGTAGTGAGGGGACAGTCAATTCACCCCTCCACTTT. It codes for CASSEGTVNSPLHF.

The V and J genes are TRBV3-1 (or the pseudogene TRBV3-2) and TRBJ2-5; D perhaps matches TRBD2 (6 bases). Trimming removed 4 bases from V and 1 base from J, with 16 bases in between. CDR3 size: 16 residues. Per germline, CDR1 LGHDT and CDR2 YNNKEL (reference sequence). The CDR3 nucleotides read TGTGCCAGCAGCCCCCGAAGCGGGCTCCCCCAAGAGACCCAGTACTTC. Translation gives CASSPRSGLPQETQYF.

The rearrangement uses TRBV24-1 and TRBJ2-1; D might be TRBD2 (5 bases). CDR3 length: 18 amino acids. Trimming pared 2 bases from V and 8 bases from J, leaving 24 bases between. Per the germline V gene, CDR1 is KGHDR and CDR2 is SFDVKD. In DNA form, the CDR3 reads TGTGCCACCAGTGATTCCACAACGGATGAGGGAGTAAGCGATGAGCAGTTCTTC. It codes for CATSDSTTDEGVSDEQFF.